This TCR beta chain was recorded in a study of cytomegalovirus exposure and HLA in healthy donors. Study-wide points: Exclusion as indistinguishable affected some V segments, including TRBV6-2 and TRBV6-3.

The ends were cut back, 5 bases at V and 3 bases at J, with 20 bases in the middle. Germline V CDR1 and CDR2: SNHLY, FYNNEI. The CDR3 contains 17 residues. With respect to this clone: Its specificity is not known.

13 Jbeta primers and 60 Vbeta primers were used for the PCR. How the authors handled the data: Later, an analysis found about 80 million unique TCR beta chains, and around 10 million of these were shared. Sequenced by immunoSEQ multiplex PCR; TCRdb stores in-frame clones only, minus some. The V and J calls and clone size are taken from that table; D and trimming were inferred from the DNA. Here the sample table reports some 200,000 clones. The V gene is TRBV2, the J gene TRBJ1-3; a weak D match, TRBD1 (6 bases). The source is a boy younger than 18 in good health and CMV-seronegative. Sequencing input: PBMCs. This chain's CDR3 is CASSIHPEGVGGNTIYF. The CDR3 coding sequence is TGTGCCAGCAGTATTCATCCCGAGGGGGTTGGTGGAAACACCATATATTTT.